This T cell receptor (beta chain) was identified in a study of cytomegalovirus exposure and HLA in healthy donors. The PCR contained 60 Vbeta and 13 Jbeta primers. Here immunoSEQ multiplex PCR was the method, and the copy in TCRdb shows in-frame clones only, minus some. The sample consists of around 130,000 clones, 80% to 90% of them appearing once. Germline loops: CDR1 LNHDA, CDR2 SQIVND (reference sequence). The CDR3 has 14 amino acids. With V trimmed by 3 bases and J by 2 bases, 4 bases remained unmatched. With regard to this clone: The target antigen is unknown.

Findings and caveats of the study: More clonal expansion characterized HLA-associated TCR beta chains than equally common others in a later analysis.

Sequencing was carried out using PBMCs. The chain uses TRBV19 and TRBJ2-7; TRBD2 agrees at 7 bases. The origin of this receptor is a woman aged 18-35 years in good health and CMV-seropositive. The DNA of the CDR3 is TGTGCCAGTAGTATTGCTAGCGGTACCTACGAGCAGTACTTC. Amino acids: CASSIASGTYEQYF.